These T cell receptor beta chains were read from a single sample in a study of blood T cells in healthy people across ages. TCRdb reprocessed the 5' RACE reads via MiXCR and lists one record per CDR3 protein. This table holds about 1,500,000 distinct CDR3 sequences, roughly 27% found once. Sample: blood. The source of these receptors is a woman in her thirties in good health. Each CDR3 is given with its conserved first and last residue. Each record gives: clone size, J gene, V gene, D gene, CDR3 protein, CDR3 DNA. D genes are given only for firm matches. Rows give clone size only sometimes, using once, few, many, or a class for an expanded clone.

.,TRBJ2-7,TRBV11-2,TRBD2,CASSSQAGETYEQYF,TGTGCCAGCAGCTCCCAAGCGGGGGAGACCTACGAGCAGTACTTC
few,TRBJ1-2,TRBV4-2,TRBD1,CASSQVGQANYGYTF,TGTGCCAGCAGCCAAGTAGGACAGGCTAACTATGGCTACACCTTC
.,TRBJ2-7,TRBV5-1,TRBD1,CASSARQGTYEQYF,TGCGCCAGCAGCGCGAGACAGGGGACTTACGAGCAGTACTTC
many,TRBJ1-1,TRBV6-1,.,CASSRDWNTEAFF,TGTGCCAGCTCAAGGGATTGGAATACTGAAGCTTTCTTT
many,TRBJ2-3,TRBV5-5,TRBD1,CASSLYRGDTDTQYF,TGTGCCAGCAGCTTGTACAGGGGAGACACAGATACGCAGTATTTT
.,TRBJ2-7,TRBV20-1,.,CSALGQKPLVSYEQYF,TGCAGTGCTTTAGGCCAAAAACCCCTAGTCTCCTACGAGCAGTACTTC
.,TRBJ1-5,TRBV28,.,CASRTWRERQPQHF,TGTGCCAGCAGGACCTGGAGGGAGCGGCAGCCCCAGCATTTT
.,TRBJ2-4,TRBV20-1,TRBD2,CSAPAGGNGNEQYF,TGTAGTGCTCCAGCGGGAGGGAATGGAAATGAGCAGTACTTC
.,TRBJ1-1,TRBV11-2,.,CASSLGARINTEAFF,TGTGCCAGCAGCTTAGGGGCCCGAATTAACACTGAAGCTTTCTTT
many,TRBJ2-4,TRBV5-1,TRBD1,CASSSWTGKNIQYF,TGCGCCAGCAGCTCCTGGACAGGGAAAAACATTCAGTACTTC
.,TRBJ2-3,TRBV9,.,CASSVSVAGSRDTQYF,TGTGCCAGCAGCGTAAGTGTGGCGGGGTCAAGGGATACGCAGTATTTT
.,TRBJ2-7,TRBV21-1,.,CASTLFDRGYEQYF,TGTGCCAGCACCCTCTTCGACAGGGGCTACGAGCAGTACTTC
many,TRBJ2-3,TRBV7-9,.,CASSRGGADTQYF,TGTGCCAGCAGCCGCGGGGGCGCAGATACGCAGTATTTT
.,TRBJ1-1,TRBV5-5,.,CASSTREGNTEAFF,TGTGCCAGCAGCACCAGGGAAGGGAACACTGAAGCTTTCTTT
.,TRBJ2-5,TRBV18,.,CASSQSTSSETQYF,TGTGCCAGCTCACAATCTACTAGCTCGGAGACCCAGTACTTC
.,TRBJ1-2,TRBV18,.,CASSPPTLYRDPTDTF,TGTGCCAGCTCACCACCGACACTCTACAGGGATCCTACGGACACCTTC
many,TRBJ2-7,TRBV7-9,TRBD1,CASSPFTGQVAYEQYF,TGTGCCAGCAGCCCCTTTACGGGACAGGTGGCCTACGAGCAGTACTTC
.,TRBJ1-5,TRBV7-2,.,CASSSVLGVRPQHF,TGTGCCAGCAGCTCAGTCCTGGGCGTTCGGCCCCAGCATTTT
many,TRBJ1-6,TRBV27,.,CASSYREAAPLHF,TGTGCCAGCAGTTACCGGGAAGCGGCACCCCTCCACTTT
.,TRBJ1-5,TRBV20-1,.,CSARREVGNQPQHF,TGCAGTGCCAGACGGGAGGTGGGCAATCAGCCCCAGCATTTT
few,TRBJ2-1,TRBV2,.,CASSETSRANEQFF,TGTGCCAGCAGTGAAACCTCCCGGGCGAATGAGCAGTTCTTC
.,TRBJ2-5,TRBV6-5,TRBD1,CASSYSGQPQETQYF,TGTGCCAGCAGTTACTCGGGACAGCCCCAAGAGACCCAGTACTTC
few,TRBJ2-4,TRBV20-1,TRBD1,CSASGMGTGENIQYF,TGCAGTGCTTCAGGAATGGGGACAGGGGAAAACATTCAGTACTTC
few,TRBJ2-4,TRBV20-1,TRBD2,CSAREGGLAGGSEYF,TGCAGTGCTAGAGAGGGAGGGCTAGCGGGGGGGTCGGAGTACTTC
.,TRBJ2-5,TRBV25-1,.,CASSQDPTDQETQYF,TGCGCCAGCAGCCAAGATCCGACAGACCAAGAGACCCAGTACTTC
few,TRBJ2-7,TRBV6-5,TRBD1,CASRRTGPYEQYF,TGTGCCAGCCGGCGGACAGGCCCCTACGAGCAGTACTTC
.,TRBJ2-4,TRBV2,.,CASRKLAKNIQYF,TGTGCCAGCAGGAAATTAGCCAAAAACATTCAGTACTTC
.,TRBJ2-4,TRBV19,TRBD1,CVSSDTGQTNIQYF,TGTGTCAGTAGCGATACGGGACAGACAAACATTCAGTACTTC
once,TRBJ1-5,TRBV4-1,.,CASSQGRMRNQPQHF,TGCGCCAGCAGCCAAGGAAGGATGAGAAATCAGCCCCAGCATTTT
.,TRBJ2-3,TRBV20-1,.,CSARARGSTDTQYF,TGCAGTGCTAGAGCTAGGGGAAGCACAGATACGCAGTATTTT
many,TRBJ2-1,TRBV24-1,TRBD1,CATGGGQGTDEQFF,TGTGCCACTGGCGGGGGACAGGGGACAGATGAGCAGTTCTTC
.,TRBJ2-6,TRBV3-1,.,CASSPLGFSGANVLTF,TGTGCCAGCAGCCCCCTAGGCTTCAGTGGGGCCAACGTCCTGACTTTC
many,TRBJ2-4,TRBV7-2,TRBD1,CASSLGQQNIQYF,TGTGCCAGCAGCCTGGGACAGCAAAACATTCAGTACTTC
many,TRBJ2-7,TRBV28,.,CASSLIGNPYEQYF,TGTGCCAGCAGTTTAATTGGGAACCCCTACGAGCAGTACTTC
few,TRBJ2-4,TRBV6-5,TRBD2,CASSYSGLAGVLYNEQYF,TGTGCCAGCAGTTACTCGGGACTAGCGGGGGTACTTTACAATGAGCAGTACTTC
.,TRBJ1-4,TRBV29-1,.,CSVEVGGSNEKLFF,TGCAGCGTTGAAGTAGGGGGTAGTAATGAAAAACTGTTTTTT
.,TRBJ2-2,TRBV5-1,.,CASSLPSDTSSAGELFF,TGCGCCAGCAGCCTTCCTTCCGATACTAGTTCCGCCGGGGAGCTGTTTTTT
.,TRBJ2-5,TRBV7-2,TRBD2,CASSSLGLANSETQYF,TGTGCCAGCAGCTCATTAGGACTAGCGAATTCAGAGACCCAGTACTTC
few,TRBJ1-5,TRBV18,TRBD1,CASSPMDRVQPQHF,TGTGCCAGCTCACCAATGGACAGGGTTCAGCCCCAGCATTTT
many,TRBJ2-6,TRBV27,.,CATGTHLSGANVLTF,TGTGCCACTGGGACGCATTTATCTGGGGCCAACGTCCTGACTTTC
many,TRBJ1-2,TRBV6-6,.,CASSYSRDYGYTF,TGTGCCAGCAGTTACTCGCGGGACTATGGCTACACCTTC
many,TRBJ1-5,TRBV3-1,TRBD1,CASSHQNRGQPQHF,TGTGCCAGCAGCCATCAAAACAGGGGGCAGCCCCAGCATTTT
many,TRBJ1-2,TRBV28,.,CASSWTAHYGYTF,TGTGCCAGCAGTTGGACAGCGCACTATGGCTACACCTTC
many,TRBJ2-1,TRBV6-6,TRBD2,CASSWTSGFNEQFF,TGTGCCAGCAGTTGGACTAGCGGGTTCAATGAGCAGTTCTTC
.,TRBJ1-2,TRBV12-3/TRBV12-4,TRBD1,CASSTGQGVLYGYTF,TGTGCCAGCAGCACGGGACAGGGGGTCCTCTATGGCTACACCTTC
many,TRBJ2-7,TRBV6-6,.,CASSYSYTSYEQYF,TGTGCCAGCAGTTACTCTTACACTTCCTACGAGCAGTACTTC